This T cell receptor beta chain derives from a study of beta chain features in type 1 diabetes. Findings of the study overall: Relative to healthy donors, patients appeared to have naive, central memory and Treg TCRB repertoires that were more similar. TCRB CDR3 length was moderately but significantly reduced in all four CD4+ subsets of Type 1 diabetes patients. Researchers cautioned that cDNA sequencing could over-represent cells with high TCR expression.

This clone has just a few counts. What it recognizes is unknown. Germline-derived CDR1 and CDR2 are MNHEY and SMNVEV (reference sequence). CDR3 length: 19 amino acids. V trimming: 5 bases; J trimming: 0 bases; junction bases outside the gene matches: 8. Expressed TCRB transcripts were sequenced after all isolated RNA was converted to cDNA. Sequencing used immunoSEQ multiplex PCR; TCRdb keeps in-frame clones, though not all of them. The table has about 150,000 clones, almost 8% seen once. The sequencing sample was made of central memory CD4+ T cells from blood. The TCR sequence derives from a man younger than 35 with type 1 diabetes. The chain couples TRBV27 to TRBJ2-6, with 12 bases fitting TRBD2. The CDR3 is CASSSPTSGRVSGANVLTF. The CDR3 bases are TGTGCCAGCAGTAGCCCGACTAGCGGGAGAGTCTCTGGGGCCAACGTCCTGACTTTC.